The 17 T cell receptor beta chains presented below share a single source sample, sequenced in a study of Tregs in tolerant kidney transplant recipients (dated by TCRdb to the late 2010s). Receptor libraries were prepared by the immunoSEQ multiplex PCR assay. Not all clones reach the TCRdb copy of this immuneACCESS table, which keeps in-frame sequences only. Checked studies attribute under half of the gap to unresolved V genes and leave the rest unexplained. The sample table holds roughly 70,000 clones, of which around 87% were seen once. Of the sample, 3.5% to 4% is held by the ten largest clones. Reading the label with the study, this specimen's time point is: 6 months after combined kidney and bone marrow transplant. The transplants used related donors with nonmyeloablative bone marrow transplantation, and mixed chimerism in the human trials was transient. Here the sequenced sample was CD4+ T cells from blood (PBMCs), taken 6 months after the transplant. These receptors all come from a human patient who received a combined kidney and bone marrow transplant. After a transplant, the graft donor may have provided part of the T cells.

CDR3 loop: CASSRNRVEDYGYTF. In DNA form, the CDR3 reads TGTGCCAGCAGTCGCAACAGGGTGGAGGACTATGGCTACACCTTC. The V gene is TRBV6-5, the J gene TRBJ1-2; weak D call: TRBD1 (6 bases). In germline, CDR1 is MNHEY, CDR2 SVGAGI. CDR3 length: 15 residues. V was pared by 5 bases and J by 3 bases, with 16 bases between.

The chain recombines TRBV30 with TRBJ1-3; D perhaps matches TRBD1 (5 bases). Germline V lookup: CDR1 GTSNPN, CDR2 SVGIG (reference sequence). The germline V and J ends were trimmed by 0 bases and 3 bases, with 15 bases remaining between them. This CDR3 is 16 amino acids long. CDR3 sequence: CAWSVGGAPNGNTIYF. CDR3 in DNA: TGTGCCTGGAGTGTAGGAGGGGCCCCAAATGGAAACACCATATATTTT.

The chain employs TRBV11-3 and TRBJ2-3, with 8 bases matching TRBD2. Trimming cost V 0 bases and J 4 bases; bases outside gene matches: 6. The CDR3 runs to 16 residues. Germline V gives CDR1 SGHNT, CDR2 YENEEA. CDR3 nucleotides: TGTGCCAGCAGCTTAGACTCGGGACTAGACTCAGATACGCAGTATTTT. The encoded protein is CASSLDSGLDSDTQYF.

The rearrangement joins TRBV5-8 to TRBJ2-1; TRBD2 aligns across 7 bases. V trimming: 2 bases; J trimming: 4 bases; junction bases outside the gene matches: 3. Germline-derived CDR1 and CDR2 are SGHTS and YDEGEE. This CDR3 region has 14 residues. This CDR3 is CASSLELAYNEQFF. CDR3 nucleotide sequence: TGTGCCAGCAGCTTAGAACTAGCGTACAATGAGCAGTTCTTC.

CDR3 DNA: TGTGCCAGCAGCTACGGGACTAGCGGGTGGGGAAAGACCCAGTACTTC. It is translated as CASSYGTSGWGKTQYF. The genes are TRBV7-6 and TRBJ2-5; 12 positions agree with TRBD2. Germline V gives CDR1 SGHVS, CDR2 FNYEAQ. The CDR3 is 16 residues long. The junction had 9 bases not matched to a gene; V was cut back by 4 bases and J by 6 bases.

The chain recombines TRBV29-1 with TRBJ1-1; unclear D gene. CDR3 length: 13 residues. CDR1 SQVTM and CDR2 ANQGSEA come from the germline V gene. V lost 1 base to trimming and J lost 1 base, with 7 bases between them. CDR3 in amino acids: CSVEGSGNTEAFF. CDR3 bases: TGCAGCGTTGAAGGGTCAGGGAACACTGAAGCTTTCTTT.

This clone appeared a single time. This chain uses TRBV27 with TRBJ2-1; 14 nucleotides match TRBD2. This CDR3 comprises 19 residues. V shed 0 bases, J shed 5 bases, and the junction held 9 bases outside the gene matches. Germline CDR1 reads MNHEY; CDR2 reads SMNVEV (reference sequence). CDR3 sequence reads: CASSLSPGLAGVRHNEQFF. CDR3 coding DNA: TGTGCCAGCAGTTTATCCCCGGGACTAGCGGGAGTAAGACACAATGAGCAGTTCTTC.

This chain uses TRBV5-1 with TRBJ2-7; 11 bases fit TRBD1. J lost 6 bases, V lost 4 bases, and 3 bases had no gene match. Germline lookup yields CDR1 SGHRS and CDR2 YFSETQ. CDR3 length: 13 residues. Written as DNA, the CDR3 is TGCGCCAGCAGCCTGGGACAGGGGGGCGAGCAGTACTTC. Its protein is CASSLGQGGEQYF.

The chain uses TRBV9 and TRBJ2-1; 7 nucleotides align to TRBD2. This CDR3 is built from 16 residues. Unmatched junction bases numbered 4, after V lost 0 bases and J lost 1 base. Germline CDR1 reads SGDLS; CDR2 reads YYNGEE. CDR3 sequence (DNA): TGTGCCAGCAGCGTAGGCACTAGCGAGTCCTACAATGAGCAGTTCTTC. Translating it yields CASSVGTSESYNEQFF.

The sample holds one count of this clone. The V and J genes are TRBV7-9 and TRBJ2-5; 7 bases fit TRBD2. The CDR3 spans 16 residues. Trimming at V came to 5 bases and at J to 1 base, leaving 10 bases not matched to a gene. Germline V gene sequence: CDR1 SEHNR, CDR2 FQNEAQ (reference sequence). The CDR3 reads CASSPGRTSVQETQYF. CDR3 DNA sequence: TGTGCCAGCAGCCCAGGGCGAACTAGCGTCCAAGAGACCCAGTACTTC.

The rearrangement uses TRBV11-3 and TRBJ2-1; D call uncertain. V lost 1 base and J lost 8, with 3 bases in between. This CDR3 has 11 amino acids. Germline V gene lookup returns CDR1 SGHNT and CDR2 YENEEA. CDR3 protein: CASSLVDEQFF. The CDR3 bases are TGTGCCAGCAGCTTAGTCGATGAGCAGTTCTTC.

This sequence joins TRBV6-5 and TRBJ2-7, with D possibly matching TRBD1 (5 bases). Trimming removed 6 bases at V and 2 bases at J, with 17 bases between. The CDR3 sequence is 15 residues long. Germline V gene lookup returns CDR1 MNHEY and CDR2 SVGAGI. The CDR3: CASSVGHSPTYEQYF. CDR3 in DNA: TGTGCCAGCAGCGTTGGACACTCGCCAACCTACGAGCAGTACTTC.

The gene calls are TRBV7-2 and TRBJ2-7; no clear D gene. Germline assignment: CDR1 SGHTA and CDR2 FQGNSA. The V end lost 0 bases, the J end lost 1 base, and 7 bases lay between the germline ends. The CDR3 is 14 residues long. CDR3 sequence: CASSLAGRSYEQYF. Here the CDR3 DNA reads TGTGCCAGCAGCTTAGCCGGTCGTTCCTACGAGCAGTACTTC.

In this sample, this clone turned up a few times. The chain has TRBV10-3 and TRBJ1-2; D unresolved. This CDR3 comprises 12 residues. Trimming removed 5 bases from V and 8 bases from J, with 12 bases in between. Germline CDR1 ENHRY, CDR2 SYGVKD. DNA for the CDR3: TGTGCCATCAGTCCCCCGGGAAGGGGCTACACCTTC. Amino acids: CAISPPGRGYTF.

CDR3 nucleotide sequence: TGTGCCCAAATGACTGGAATGGTTAGTCGAGTCAACACTGAAGCTTTCTTT. Translated: CAQMTGMVSRVNTEAFF. The rearrangement joins TRBV30 to TRBJ1-1; D not certain. The CDR3 length is 17 residues. The germline gives CDR1 GTSNPN, CDR2 SVGIG (reference sequence). Trimming pared 8 bases from V and 2 bases from J, leaving 27 bases between.

In its sample, this clone was seen once. The chain has TRBV18 and TRBJ2-2; 8 nucleotides match TRBD1. Trimming removed 1 base from V and 1 base from J; junction bases left unmatched: 2. Looked up from germline, CDR1 is KGHSH and CDR2 is LQKENI. This CDR3 comprises 16 residues. CDR3 loop: CASSPLGQGNTGELFF. The CDR3 bases are TGTGCCAGCTCACCACTCGGACAGGGGAACACCGGGGAGCTGTTTTTT. The full variable domain, rest sourced from reference TRBV18 and TRBJ2-2, is NAGVMQNPRHLVRRRGQEARLRCSPMKGHSHVYWYRQLPEEGLKFMVYLQKENIIDESGMPKERFSAEFPKEGPSILRIQQVVRGDSAAYFCASSPLGQGNTGELFFGEGSRLTVL.

V gene TRBV2 combines with J gene TRBJ2-5; D remains unclear. Looked up from germline, CDR1 is SNHLY and CDR2 is FYNNEI. This CDR3 spans 14 amino acids. Trimming cost V 1 base and J 4 bases, with 10 bases left between them. CDR3 sequence (DNA): TGTGCCAGCAGTGAAGATTATAGCCGAGAGACCCAGTACTTC. This encodes CASSEDYSRETQYF. Using reference TRBV2 and TRBJ2-5 for the parts outside the CDR3, the full variable domain is EPEVTQTPSHQVTQMGQEVILRCVPISNHLYFYWYRQILGQKVEFLVSFYNNEISEKSEIFDDQFSVERPDGSNFTLKIRSTKLEDSAMYFCASSEDYSRETQYFGPGTRLLVL.